The rows below give T cell receptor beta chains drawn from one sample of a study of shared clonotypes between healthy human individuals. Profiled with immunoSEQ multiplex PCR; TCRdb holds only in-frame clones, not every one. The repertoire holds some 2,500,000 clones, with 80% to 95% as singletons. The specimen was naive CD4+ T cells from PBMCs. All receptors come from a man between 18 and 29 years old in good health. Some clones in this sample may be carry-over from other donors' samples. CDR3s include the opening cysteine and the closing phenylalanine or tryptophan. Each record gives: J gene, clone size, V gene, CDR3 protein. Where a row states a size, it is once, few, many or the class of an expanded clone; other rows omit it.

j_gene: TRBJ1-2
abundance: once
v_gene: TRBV7-9
CDR3aa: CASSLLAGEGRGYTF

j_gene: TRBJ2-7
abundance: .
v_gene: TRBV7-9
CDR3aa: CASSHDRDNEQYF

j_gene: TRBJ1-6
abundance: .
v_gene: TRBV5-1
CDR3aa: CASSLGGQGVWSSPLHF

j_gene: TRBJ1-3
abundance: .
v_gene: TRBV6-1
CDR3aa: CASSGFVGSGNTIYF

j_gene: TRBJ1-1
abundance: .
v_gene: TRBV7-9
CDR3aa: CASSSPRVVGGPMNTEAFF

j_gene: TRBJ2-5
abundance: .
v_gene: TRBV7-9
CDR3aa: CASSQQGAETQYF

j_gene: TRBJ2-1
abundance: .
v_gene: TRBV29-1
CDR3aa: CSVGFRAPNEQFF

j_gene: TRBJ2-1
abundance: .
v_gene: TRBV5-5
CDR3aa: CASSLAAAGGELQQFF

j_gene: TRBJ2-3
abundance: once
v_gene: TRBV5-1
CDR3aa: CASSSPRGASGTDTQYF

j_gene: TRBJ2-1
abundance: .
v_gene: TRBV6-6
CDR3aa: CASSGTGDEQFF

j_gene: TRBJ2-5
abundance: .
v_gene: TRBV15
CDR3aa: CATSRPPGQGAVQTQYF

j_gene: TRBJ2-1
abundance: once
v_gene: TRBV15
CDR3aa: CATSGGQAEEQFF

j_gene: TRBJ1-2
abundance: .
v_gene: TRBV28
CDR3aa: CASRLYPGQSYGYTF

j_gene: TRBJ1-3
abundance: .
v_gene: TRBV6-5
CDR3aa: CASSSWQLSGNTIYF

j_gene: TRBJ2-5
abundance: .
v_gene: TRBV28
CDR3aa: CASSFLLDTLLEKTQYF

j_gene: TRBJ2-1
abundance: once
v_gene: TRBV18
CDR3aa: CASSHDRVENEQFF

j_gene: TRBJ2-5
abundance: .
v_gene: TRBV15
CDR3aa: CATSRVARQETQYF

j_gene: TRBJ1-5
abundance: .
v_gene: TRBV7-4
CDR3aa: CASRHRDNQPQHF

j_gene: TRBJ2-2
abundance: .
v_gene: TRBV19
CDR3aa: CASSIGLAGALSGELFF

j_gene: TRBJ1-3
abundance: .
v_gene: TRBV9
CDR3aa: CASNPDSSGNTIYF

j_gene: TRBJ2-7
abundance: .
v_gene: TRBV28
CDR3aa: CASSLPGIIVTYEQYF

j_gene: TRBJ2-7
abundance: .
v_gene: TRBV2
CDR3aa: CASRTSGPHQYF

j_gene: TRBJ2-7
abundance: .
v_gene: TRBV28
CDR3aa: CASSSGGTGLYEQYF

j_gene: TRBJ2-5
abundance: .
v_gene: TRBV5-1
CDR3aa: CASSLIGLAVQETQYF

j_gene: TRBJ2-3
abundance: .
v_gene: TRBV5-4
CDR3aa: CASSLGGRVSTDTQYF

j_gene: TRBJ2-3
abundance: .
v_gene: TRBV28
CDR3aa: CASTGVDTQYF

j_gene: TRBJ1-3
abundance: .
v_gene: TRBV28
CDR3aa: CASRMGSGNTIYF

j_gene: TRBJ1-2
abundance: .
v_gene: TRBV5-1
CDR3aa: CASSLTDKSSRGYTF

j_gene: TRBJ1-1
abundance: few
v_gene: TRBV30
CDR3aa: CAWNVRRMNTEAFF

j_gene: TRBJ2-5
abundance: .
v_gene: TRBV7-9
CDR3aa: CASSLARNTGGRETQYF

j_gene: TRBJ2-1
abundance: .
v_gene: TRBV5-4
CDR3aa: CASSLSGAGPYNEQFF

j_gene: TRBJ1-6
abundance: once
v_gene: TRBV18
CDR3aa: CASSPGNSPLHF

j_gene: TRBJ2-7
abundance: .
v_gene: TRBV28
CDR3aa: CASSLSWFEQYF

j_gene: TRBJ2-5
abundance: .
v_gene: TRBV28
CDR3aa: CAKSVETQYF

j_gene: TRBJ1-5
abundance: .
v_gene: TRBV28
CDR3aa: CASNFGAGNQPQHF

j_gene: TRBJ2-4
abundance: .
v_gene: TRBV6-6
CDR3aa: CASSYAGTNKNIQYF

j_gene: TRBJ2-1
abundance: .
v_gene: TRBV15
CDR3aa: CATTDLGNPGLVGNEQFF

j_gene: TRBJ2-7
abundance: .
v_gene: TRBV9
CDR3aa: CASSVRLAGVYEQYF

j_gene: TRBJ2-1
abundance: .
v_gene: TRBV4-1
CDR3aa: CASSQDPQGSYYNEQFF

j_gene: TRBJ2-2
abundance: .
v_gene: TRBV18
CDR3aa: CASSLGQGSTGELFF

j_gene: TRBJ1-4
abundance: .
v_gene: TRBV5-1
CDR3aa: CASSQGEASEKLFF

j_gene: TRBJ1-2
abundance: .
v_gene: TRBV5-4
CDR3aa: CASTSWREGTYGYTF

j_gene: TRBJ1-5
abundance: .
v_gene: TRBV5-4
CDR3aa: CASSPDRDQPQHF

j_gene: TRBJ2-7
abundance: .
v_gene: TRBV2
CDR3aa: CASSEGGSNQGYSYEQYF